What follows are 23 T cell receptor beta chains derived from one specimen sequenced in a study of T-cell memory formation after mild COVID-19. From the 5' RACE reads, TCRdb called clonotypes with MiXCR, one entry per CDR3 protein. The sample carries 55,000 to 70,000 distinct CDR3 sequences, around a quarter recorded once. Sequencing used PBMCs or a T cell subset sorted from them (not recorded which). Receptor source: a man aged 18 to 30 who had mild COVID-19 (a few samples of this study predate the infection). Cell type and time point are not known.

The chain joins TRBV4-1 to TRBJ2-5, with TRBD1 matching 9 bases. There are 17 residues in the CDR3. After removal of 3 bases from V and 4 bases from J, the junction contained 12 bases not matched to a gene. Germline values: CDR1 MGHRA, CDR2 YSYEKL. The CDR3 sequence: CASSHQKRQGGLETQYF. CDR3 sequence (DNA): TGCGCCAGCAGCCATCAAAAGAGACAGGGGGGACTAGAGACCCAGTACTTC.

In this sample, this clonotype turned up a few times. The chain employs TRBV19 and TRBJ2-1; D is undetermined. Germline V CDR1 and CDR2: LNHDA, SQIVND (reference sequence). Trimming removed 4 bases at V and 9 bases at J, with 13 bases between. This CDR3 contains 13 residues. DNA of the CDR3: TGTGCCAGTAGTACCGGAGTGGGCAGTGAGCAGTTCTTC. Its protein is CASSTGVGSEQFF.

This clonotype has only a few counts. This chain links TRBV18 with TRBJ2-7, with 11 bases fitting TRBD1. Per the germline V gene, CDR1 is KGHSH and CDR2 is LQKENI. CDR3 length equals 15 residues. With 2 bases clipped from V and 5 bases from J, the junction kept 5 bases outside the gene matches. CDR3 sequence: CASSPLGQGVHEQYF. The CDR3, as DNA: TGTGCCAGCTCACCATTGGGACAGGGGGTCCACGAGCAGTACTTC.

Only a few counts were recorded for this clonotype. One end of the junction is discordant with germline, which a read error may explain. The chain employs TRBV20-1 and TRBJ2-7; D is possibly TRBD1 (5 bases). The V gene's germline CDR1 is DFQATT and CDR2 SNEGSKA (reference sequence). The CDR3 loop spans 14 amino acids. The CDR3 bases are TGCAGTGCCAGAGGCAGGGTTGTCTCCTACGAGCAGTACTTC. Protein: CSARGRVVSYEQYF.

This chain joins TRBV27 and TRBJ2-3; 12 bases map to TRBD2. Unmatched junction bases numbered 18, after V lost 5 bases and J lost 6 bases. CDR1 and CDR2 (germline): MNHEY, SMNVEV (reference sequence). The CDR3 runs 19 residues. The DNA for the CDR3 is TGTGCCAGCAGTACCCTAGCGGGGGGGCTTGGACCGGGCCCCGATACGCAGTATTTT. It specifies CASSTLAGGLGPGPDTQYF.

This clonotype was observed a few times. V gene TRBV7-9 combines with J gene TRBJ2-7; D perhaps matches TRBD1 (5 bases). The CDR3 consists of 11 residues. Trimming cost V 5 bases and J 6 bases, with 8 bases left between them. Germline values: CDR1 SEHNR, CDR2 FQNEAQ (reference sequence). The CDR3 region is CASSQGSEQYF. CDR3 sequence (DNA): TGTGCCAGCAGCCAGGGTAGCGAGCAGTACTTC.

A few counts support this clonotype. This chain links TRBV7-9 with TRBJ2-1; D is uncertain. Trimming pared 6 bases from V and 8 bases from J, leaving 11 bases between. The length of the CDR3 is 12 residues. Per the germline V gene, CDR1 is SEHNR and CDR2 is FQNEAQ (reference sequence). CDR3 coding DNA: TGTGCCAGCAGTTCGACTCGGGATGAGCAGTTCTTC. It is translated as CASSSTRDEQFF. Filled out from reference TRBV7-9 and TRBJ2-1, the complete variable domain reads DTGVSQNPRHKITKRGQNVTFRCDPISEHNRLYWYRQTLGQGPEFLTYFQNEAQLEKSRLLSDRFSAERPKGSFSTLEIQRTEQGDSAMYLCASSSTRDEQFFGPGTRLTVL.

This clonotype has a handful of counts. V and J are TRBV10-3 and TRBJ2-3, with 13 bases lining up with TRBD2. CDR3 size: 18 residues. V was pared by 3 bases and J by 5 bases, with 11 bases of the junction left unmatched. Per the germline V gene, CDR1 is ENHRY and CDR2 is SYGVKD. For the CDR3, the DNA is TGTGCCATCAGTGATCACGGACTAGCGGGGGCCGGGGGAGATACGCAGTATTTT. Protein: CAISDHGLAGAGGDTQYF.

This clonotype was recorded a few times. The chain combines TRBV19 with TRBJ2-7; 7 bases fit TRBD1. CDR1 LNHDA and CDR2 SQIVND come from the germline V gene (reference sequence). The length of the CDR3 is 14 residues. V lost 0 bases to trimming and J lost 4 bases; unmatched junction nucleotides: 3. For the CDR3, the DNA is TGTGCCAGTAGTATAGATACAGGGGAGTACGAGCAGTACTTC. Its translation: CASSIDTGEYEQYF.

J is TRBJ1-2 and V is TRBV28; D unclear. Germline V CDR1 and CDR2: MDHEN, SYDVKM. The CDR3 covers 13 residues. The V gene lost 6 bases and the J gene lost 6 bases, with 14 bases spanning the gap. CDR3 loop: CASRPEFRDGYTF. CDR3 coding DNA: TGTGCCAGCAGACCGGAATTTCGCGATGGCTACACCTTC.

This clonotype was detected only a few times. V is TRBV24-1 and J is TRBJ2-1; D tentatively fits TRBD1 or TRBD2 (5 bases each). The length of the CDR3 is 13 residues. The V end lost 4 bases, the J end lost 5 bases, and 8 bases lay between the germline ends. The germline V gene has CDR1 KGHDR and CDR2 SFDVKD. For the CDR3, the DNA is TGTGCCACCAGTGAGCGAGGGGACAATGAGCAGTTCTTC. This sequence encodes CATSERGDNEQFF.

The chain joins TRBV3-1 to TRBJ2-3, with 7 nucleotides matching TRBD2. V gave up 3 bases and J gave up 0 bases; unmatched junction bases: 6. CDR3 length: 16 residues. CDR1 LGHDT and CDR2 YNNKEL come from the germline V gene (reference sequence). The CDR3 is CASSHLNGGSTDTQYF. CDR3 bases: TGTGCCAGCAGCCATCTCAACGGGGGGAGCACAGATACGCAGTATTTT.

This clonotype was seen only a few times. The rearrangement joins TRBV27 to TRBJ1-5, with 7 bases matching TRBD1. With V trimmed by 5 bases and J by 4 bases, 11 bases remained unmatched. The CDR3 has 16 residues. Germline values: CDR1 MNHEY, CDR2 SMNVEV (reference sequence). CDR3 region: CASSPRGQASNQPQHF. DNA of the CDR3: TGTGCCAGCAGTCCCCGTGGACAGGCGTCTAATCAGCCCCAGCATTTT.

This clonotype was picked up many times. The chain employs TRBV6-5 and TRBJ1-4; D not resolved. CDR3 length equals 13 residues. V dropped 5 bases and J dropped 7 bases, with 11 bases sitting between them. Germline V gives CDR1 MNHEY, CDR2 SVGAGI. The CDR3 coding sequence is TGTGCCAGCAGTAATACGCAGTTTGAAAAACTGTTTTTT. Its translation: CASSNTQFEKLFF.

This clonotype was seen a few times. This chain joins TRBV7-9 and TRBJ2-1, with D perhaps matching TRBD2 (5 bases). The CDR3 spans 13 residues. Germline V gene lookup returns CDR1 SEHNR and CDR2 FQNEAQ (reference sequence). Trimming pared 4 bases from V and 9 bases from J, leaving 13 bases between. DNA for the CDR3: TGTGCCAGCAGCTGGGTAACCGGGATTGAGCAGTTCTTC. Amino acid sequence: CASSWVTGIEQFF.

This clonotype was seen a few times. The chain has TRBV4-3 and TRBJ2-1, with D perhaps assigned TRBD1 or TRBD2 (7 bases each). With 0 bases removed from V and 7 bases from J, the gap between germline ends came to 19 bases. The CDR3 is made up of 17 amino acids. CDR1 and CDR2 from the germline V gene are LGHNA and YSLEER. This CDR3 reads CASSQDQGGEMGNEQFF. CDR3 DNA sequence: TGCGCCAGCAGCCAAGATCAGGGGGGGGAAATGGGTAATGAGCAGTTCTTC.

The V call is TRBV27, the J call TRBJ2-5, with 13 bases matching TRBD2. Per the germline V gene, CDR1 is MNHEY and CDR2 is SMNVEV (reference sequence). J lost 5 bases, V lost 6 bases, and 3 bases had no gene match. This CDR3 has 14 residues. The CDR3 bases are TGTGCCAGCAGCATACTAGCGGGGGGGGAGACCCAGTACTTC. It specifies CASSILAGGETQYF.

This clonotype was picked up a small number of times. This chain connects TRBV19 to TRBJ2-3; 11 nucleotides align to TRBD1. The CDR3 runs to 15 residues. CDR1 LNHDA and CDR2 SQIVND come from the germline V gene (reference sequence). Unmatched junction bases numbered 3, after V lost 3 bases and J lost 4 bases. The CDR3 region is CASSIGQGAADTQYF. The CDR3 DNA reads TGTGCCAGTAGTATCGGACAGGGGGCGGCAGATACGCAGTATTTT.

The CDR3 spells CASTGHLRTDTQYF. DNA for the CDR3: TGTGCCAGCACGGGACATCTTCGCACAGATACGCAGTATTTT. V gene TRBV6-2 or TRBV6-3 combines with J gene TRBJ2-3; tentative D call: TRBD1 (6 bases). CDR1 MNHEY and CDR2 SVGEGT come from the germline V gene. This CDR3 region has 14 residues. Deletions cut 7 bases from V and 1 base from J, with 12 bases between.

V and J are TRBV11-2 and TRBJ2-7, with D unresolved. Germline V gene lookup returns CDR1 SGHAT and CDR2 FQNNGV. CDR3 length: 13 amino acids. Trimming took 1 base from V and 3 from J, leaving 7 bases between them. DNA for the CDR3: TGTGCCAGCAGCTTAGGGAATCTCTACGAGCAGTACTTC. Its protein is CASSLGNLYEQYF.

Only a few counts were recorded for this clonotype. A read error is likely, as this CDR3 ends without the conserved phenylalanine or tryptophan. It is unclear where the CDR3 begins or ends on the DNA, so no DNA is shown, and the CDR3 is as TCRdb lists it. The J gene is TRBJ2-1, the V gene TRBV7-2; TRBD2 is the table's D call and was not checked against the DNA. Germline V gene lookup returns CDR1 SGHTA and CDR2 FQGNSA. The CDR3 contains 14 residues when both ends are counted. The CDR3 sequence is CASSFGLAGGNEIH.

A few counts support this clonotype. J is TRBJ2-1 and V is TRBV12-3 or TRBV12-4, with 7 bases matching TRBD2. This CDR3 is 14 amino acids long. With V trimmed by 1 base and J by 7 bases, 4 bases remained unmatched. This CDR3 is CASSLGGGGNEQFF. DNA for the CDR3: TGTGCCAGCAGTTTAGGTGGGGGGGGAAATGAGCAGTTCTTC.

The genes are TRBV5-1 and TRBJ2-7; D possibly matches TRBD1 or TRBD2 (5 bases each). This CDR3 has 15 amino acids. Germline-derived CDR1 and CDR2 are SGHRS and YFSETQ. Trimming shortened V by 0 bases and J by 2 bases, and 12 bases separated the two germline ends. The CDR3 loop is CASSLDGTPTYEQYV. CDR3 coding DNA: TGCGCCAGCAGCTTGGACGGGACCCCCACCTACGAGCAGTACGTC.